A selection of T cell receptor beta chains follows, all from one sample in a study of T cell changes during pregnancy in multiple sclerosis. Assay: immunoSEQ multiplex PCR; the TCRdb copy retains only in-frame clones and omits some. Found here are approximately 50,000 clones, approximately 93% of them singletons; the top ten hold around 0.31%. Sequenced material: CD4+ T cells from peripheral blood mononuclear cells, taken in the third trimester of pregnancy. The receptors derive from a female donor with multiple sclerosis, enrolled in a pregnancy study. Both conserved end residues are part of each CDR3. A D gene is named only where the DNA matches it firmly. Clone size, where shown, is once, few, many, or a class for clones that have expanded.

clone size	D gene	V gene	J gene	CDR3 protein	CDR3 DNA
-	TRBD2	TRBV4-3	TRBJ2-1	CASRLPLAGYSYNEQFF	TGCGCCAGCAGACTCCCCCTAGCGGGGTATTCCTACAATGAGCAGTTCTTC
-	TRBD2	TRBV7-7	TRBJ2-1	CASSLGAGGPINEQFF	TGTGCCAGCAGCTTAGGGGCGGGGGGGCCTATAAATGAGCAGTTCTTC
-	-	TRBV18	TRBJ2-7	CASSRGRDYEQYF	TGTGCCAGCTCACGCGGGCGGGACTACGAGCAGTACTTC
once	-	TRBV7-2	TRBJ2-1	CASSLRRGDSYNEQFF	TGTGCCAGCAGCTTAAGGCGCGGGGACTCCTACAATGAGCAGTTCTTC
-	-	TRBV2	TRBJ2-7	CASSVGRSYEQYF	TGTGCCAGCAGTGTGGGCAGATCCTACGAGCAGTACTTC
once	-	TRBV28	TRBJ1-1	CASSLPGNLNTEAFF	TGTGCCAGCAGTTTACCGGGGAATTTGAACACTGAAGCTTTCTTT
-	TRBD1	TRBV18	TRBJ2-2	CASSPSRGPSNTGELFF	TGTGCCAGCTCACCAAGCAGGGGGCCATCGAACACCGGGGAGCTGTTTTTT
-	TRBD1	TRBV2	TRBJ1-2	CASSDVGDRYFYGYTF	TGTGCCAGCAGTGACGTAGGGGACAGGTATTTCTATGGCTACACCTTC
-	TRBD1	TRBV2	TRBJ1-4	CASTTGTGNEKLFF	TGTGCCAGCACGACCGGGACAGGCAATGAAAAACTGTTTTTT
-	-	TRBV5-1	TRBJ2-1	CASSGDLKYNEQFF	TGCGCCAGCAGCGGCGACTTGAAATACAATGAGCAGTTCTTC
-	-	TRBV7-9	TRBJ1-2	CASSFEVGGAYGYTF	TGTGCCAGCAGCTTTGAAGTTGGGGGCGCCTATGGCTACACCTTC
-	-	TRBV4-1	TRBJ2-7	CASSQSVTGFYDEQYF	TGCGCCAGCAGCCAATCTGTCACAGGTTTTTACGATGAGCAGTACTTC
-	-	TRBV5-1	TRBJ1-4	CASSPVRATNEKLFF	TGCGCCAGCAGCCCGGTCCGGGCAACTAATGAAAAACTGTTTTTT
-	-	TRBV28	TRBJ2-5	CASSFGSVETQYF	TGTGCCAGCAGTTTTGGGAGCGTGGAGACCCAGTACTTC
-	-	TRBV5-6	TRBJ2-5	CASSGGVGGRVKETQYF	TGTGCCAGCAGCGGGGGGGTAGGGGGGCGCGTGAAGGAGACCCAGTACTTC
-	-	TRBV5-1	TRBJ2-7	CASSLEGRALGYEQYF	TGCGCCAGCAGCTTGGAAGGCAGGGCGTTAGGCTACGAGCAGTACTTC
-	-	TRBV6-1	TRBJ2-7	CSLSGTPAYEQYF	TGTTCATTATCCGGGACACCTGCCTACGAGCAGTACTTC
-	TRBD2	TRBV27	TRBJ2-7	CASSLGTSGSYEQYF	TGTGCCAGCAGTTTAGGGACTAGCGGTTCCTACGAGCAGTACTTC
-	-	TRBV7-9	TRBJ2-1	CASSLARADYNEQFF	TGTGCCAGCAGCTTAGCGCGGGCGGACTACAATGAGCAGTTCTTC
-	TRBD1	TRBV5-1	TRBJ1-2	CASSVTGDSGYTF	TGCGCCAGCAGCGTTACAGGGGACTCGGGCTACACCTTC
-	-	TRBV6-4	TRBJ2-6	CASSDGHSSGANVLTF	TGTGCCAGCAGTGACGGACATTCCTCTGGGGCCAACGTCCTGACTTTC
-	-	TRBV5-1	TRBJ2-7	CASSLSVGAGHEQYF	TGCGCCAGCAGCTTGTCAGTGGGGGCCGGTCACGAGCAGTACTTC
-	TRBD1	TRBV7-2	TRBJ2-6	CASSLVGTATSGANVLTF	TGTGCCAGCAGCTTAGTAGGGACAGCCACCTCTGGGGCCAACGTCCTGACTTTC
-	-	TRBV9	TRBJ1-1	CASSVGTVARAEAFF	TGTGCCAGCAGCGTAGGGACGGTGGCGAGGGCTGAAGCTTTCTTT
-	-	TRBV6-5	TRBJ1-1	CASSYRGGTEAFF	TGTGCCAGCAGTTACAGGGGGGGCACTGAAGCTTTCTTT
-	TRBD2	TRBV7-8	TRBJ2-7	CASSPAGLATSYEQYF	TGTGCCAGCAGCCCAGCAGGACTAGCGACCTCCTACGAGCAGTACTTC
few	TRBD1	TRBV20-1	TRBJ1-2	CSAIDRVGYTF	TGCAGTGCTATCGACAGGGTCGGCTACACCTTC
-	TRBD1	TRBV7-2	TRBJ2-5	CASSSRTGTETQYF	TGTGCCAGCAGCTCAAGGACAGGGACGGAGACCCAGTACTTC
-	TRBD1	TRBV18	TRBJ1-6	CASSVKQGVHNSPLHF	TGTGCCAGCTCAGTTAAACAGGGGGTTCATAATTCACCCCTCCACTTT
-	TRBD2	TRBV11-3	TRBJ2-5	CASSLNSGGLGETQYF	TGTGCCAGCAGCTTGAATAGCGGGGGCCTCGGGGAGACCCAGTACTTC
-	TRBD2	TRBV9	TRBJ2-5	CASSVGTSGGTVQETQYF	TGTGCCAGCAGCGTAGGGACTAGCGGGGGGACCGTGCAAGAGACCCAGTACTTC
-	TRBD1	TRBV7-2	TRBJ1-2	CASSPRQGDYGYTF	TGTGCCAGCAGCCCGCGACAGGGGGACTATGGCTACACCTTC
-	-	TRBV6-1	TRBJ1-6	CASSTRTVNSPLHF	TGTGCCAGCAGTACCCGGACAGTTAATTCACCCCTCCACTTT
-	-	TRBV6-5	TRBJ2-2	CASSSQLANTGELFF	TGTGCCAGCAGTTCCCAACTAGCGAACACCGGGGAGCTGTTTTTT
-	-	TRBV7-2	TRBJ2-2	CASSPGQIANTGELFF	TGTGCCAGCAGCCCTGGACAGATCGCGAACACCGGGGAGCTGTTTTTT
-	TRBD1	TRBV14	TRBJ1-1	CASRGDRVWAEAFF	TGTGCCAGCAGAGGAGACAGGGTATGGGCTGAAGCTTTCTTT
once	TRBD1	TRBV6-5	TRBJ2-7	CASRRTGGLNEQYF	TGTGCCAGCAGACGGACAGGGGGCTTGAACGAGCAGTACTTC
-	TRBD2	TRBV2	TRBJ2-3	CASSAFSGLATDTQYF	TGTGCCAGCAGTGCTTTCTCCGGACTAGCGACAGATACGCAGTATTTT
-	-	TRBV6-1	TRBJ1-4	CASSGGYREKLFF	TGTGCCAGCAGTGGCGGGTATCGTGAAAAACTGTTTTTT
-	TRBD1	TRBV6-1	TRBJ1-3	CASSEALRGLENTIYF	TGTGCCAGCAGTGAAGCTCTCAGGGGGCTAGAAAACACCATATATTTT
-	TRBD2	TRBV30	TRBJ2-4	CASREGRKNIQYF	TGTGCCTCAAGGGAGGGAAGGAAAAACATTCAGTACTTC
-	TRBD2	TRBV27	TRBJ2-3	CASSLSKGGVRTDTQYF	TGTGCCAGCAGTTTATCGAAGGGAGGGGTCCGCACAGATACGCAGTATTTT
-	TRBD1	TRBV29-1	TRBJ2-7	CSAVRTGVSYEQYF	TGCAGCGCTGTAAGGACAGGGGTCTCCTACGAGCAGTACTTC
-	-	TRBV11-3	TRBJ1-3	CASSLAGGNTIYF	TGTGCCAGCAGCTTAGCCGGGGGAAACACCATATATTTT